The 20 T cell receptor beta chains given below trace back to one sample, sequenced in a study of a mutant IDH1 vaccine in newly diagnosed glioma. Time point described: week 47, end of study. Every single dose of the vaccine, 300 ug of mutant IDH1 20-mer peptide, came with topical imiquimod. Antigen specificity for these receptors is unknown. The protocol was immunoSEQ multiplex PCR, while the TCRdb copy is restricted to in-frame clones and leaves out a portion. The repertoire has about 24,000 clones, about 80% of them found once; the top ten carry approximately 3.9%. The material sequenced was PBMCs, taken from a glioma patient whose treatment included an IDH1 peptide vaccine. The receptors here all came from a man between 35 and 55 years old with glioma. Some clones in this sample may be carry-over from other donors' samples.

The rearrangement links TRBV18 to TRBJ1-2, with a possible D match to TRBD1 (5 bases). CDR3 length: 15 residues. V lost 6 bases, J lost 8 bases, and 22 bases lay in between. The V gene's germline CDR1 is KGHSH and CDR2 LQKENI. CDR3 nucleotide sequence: TGTGCCAGCTCGCTGTCCCGGGACGTTCTTTTCGGCTACACCTTC. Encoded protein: CASSLSRDVLFGYTF.

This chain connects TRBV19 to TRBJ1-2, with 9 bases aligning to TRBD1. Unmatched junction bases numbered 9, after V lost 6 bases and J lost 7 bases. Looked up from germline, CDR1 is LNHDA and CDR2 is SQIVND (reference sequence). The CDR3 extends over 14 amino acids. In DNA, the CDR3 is TGTGCCAGTAGAGCCGGGACAGGGATAGGTGGCTACACCTTC. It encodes CASRAGTGIGGYTF.

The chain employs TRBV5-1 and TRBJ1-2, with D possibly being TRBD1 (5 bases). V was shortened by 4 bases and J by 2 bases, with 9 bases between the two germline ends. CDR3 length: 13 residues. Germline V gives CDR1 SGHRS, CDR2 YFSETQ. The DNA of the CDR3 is TGCGCCAGCAGCGGGGACGGAAACTATGGCTACACCTTC. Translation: CASSGDGNYGYTF.

CDR3 residues: CASSITGRGRATEAFF. In nucleotides, the CDR3 is TGTGCCAGTAGTATAACTGGCCGGGGGCGGGCGACTGAAGCTTTCTTT. The chain employs TRBV19 and TRBJ1-1, with D perhaps matching TRBD1 (6 bases). The CDR3 totals 16 residues. Trimming pared 2 bases from V and 5 bases from J, leaving 18 bases between. Germline CDR1 and CDR2: LNHDA and SQIVND (reference sequence).

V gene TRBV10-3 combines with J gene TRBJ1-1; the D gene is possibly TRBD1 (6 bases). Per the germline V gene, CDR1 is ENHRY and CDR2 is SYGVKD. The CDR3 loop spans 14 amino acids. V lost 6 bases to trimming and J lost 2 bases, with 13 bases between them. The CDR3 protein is CAISRNRENTEAFF. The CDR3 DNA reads TGTGCCATCAGCCGAAACAGGGAAAACACTGAAGCTTTCTTT.

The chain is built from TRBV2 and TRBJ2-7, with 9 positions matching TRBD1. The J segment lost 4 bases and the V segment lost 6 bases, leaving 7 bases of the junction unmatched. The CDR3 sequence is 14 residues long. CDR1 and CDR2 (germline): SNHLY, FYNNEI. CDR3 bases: TGTGCCAGCAGCGCCGGGACAGGGAGTTACGAGCAGTACTTC. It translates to CASSAGTGSYEQYF.

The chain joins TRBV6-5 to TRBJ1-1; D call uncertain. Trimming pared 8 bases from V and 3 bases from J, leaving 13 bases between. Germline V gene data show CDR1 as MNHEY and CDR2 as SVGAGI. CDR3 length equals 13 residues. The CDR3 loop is CASGPGPDTEAFF. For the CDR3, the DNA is TGTGCCAGCGGCCCCGGGCCTGACACTGAAGCTTTCTTT.

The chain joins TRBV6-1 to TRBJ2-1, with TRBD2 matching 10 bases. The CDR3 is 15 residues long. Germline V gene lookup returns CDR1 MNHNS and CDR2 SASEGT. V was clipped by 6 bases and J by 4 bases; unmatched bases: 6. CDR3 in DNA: TGTGCCAGCAGATCTAGCGGGGGCTCTTACAATGAGCAGTTCTTC. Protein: CASRSSGGSYNEQFF.

This chain's CDR3 is CASSAQRTQYF. For the CDR3, the DNA is TGTGCCAGCAGTGCCCAGAGGACCCAGTACTTC. This chain joins TRBV6-1 and TRBJ2-5; unclear D gene. The germline V gene has CDR1 MNHNS and CDR2 SASEGT. CDR3 size: 11 residues. V gave up 4 bases and J gave up 7 bases, with 7 bases separating them.

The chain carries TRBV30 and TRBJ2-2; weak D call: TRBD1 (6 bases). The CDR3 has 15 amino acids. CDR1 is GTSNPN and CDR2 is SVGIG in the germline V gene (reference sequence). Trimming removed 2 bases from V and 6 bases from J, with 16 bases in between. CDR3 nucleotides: TGTGCCTGGAGTCCTAGAGGGGGTTTGGCCGGGGAGCTGTTTTTT. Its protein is CAWSPRGGLAGELFF.

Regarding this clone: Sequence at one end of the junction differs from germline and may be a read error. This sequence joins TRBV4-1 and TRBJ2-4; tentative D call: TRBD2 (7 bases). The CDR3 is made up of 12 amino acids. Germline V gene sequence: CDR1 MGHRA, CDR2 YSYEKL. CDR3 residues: CASSLVGGPLSF. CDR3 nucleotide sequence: TGCGCCAGCAGCCTGGTGGGGGGGCCCCTTAGCTTC.

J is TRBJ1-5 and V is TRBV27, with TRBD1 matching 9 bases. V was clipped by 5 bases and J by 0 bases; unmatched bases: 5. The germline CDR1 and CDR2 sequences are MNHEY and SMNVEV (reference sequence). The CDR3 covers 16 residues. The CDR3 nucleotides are TGTGCCAGCAGTCCATCGACAGGGGGTAGCAATCAGCCCCAGCATTTT. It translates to CASSPSTGGSNQPQHF.

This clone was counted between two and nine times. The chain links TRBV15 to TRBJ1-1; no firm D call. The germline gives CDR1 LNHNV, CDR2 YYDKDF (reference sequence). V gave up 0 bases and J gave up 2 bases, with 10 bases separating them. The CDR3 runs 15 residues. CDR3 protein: CATSREQLPNTEAFF. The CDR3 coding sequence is TGTGCCACCAGCAGAGAACAGTTACCTAACACTGAAGCTTTCTTT.

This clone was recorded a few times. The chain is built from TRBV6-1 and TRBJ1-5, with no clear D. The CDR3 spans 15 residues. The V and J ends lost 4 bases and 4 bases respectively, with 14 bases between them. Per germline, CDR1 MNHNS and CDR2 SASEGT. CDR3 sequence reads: CASSGSVDRNQPQHF. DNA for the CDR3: TGTGCCAGCAGTGGCTCCGTCGATCGGAATCAGCCCCAGCATTTT.

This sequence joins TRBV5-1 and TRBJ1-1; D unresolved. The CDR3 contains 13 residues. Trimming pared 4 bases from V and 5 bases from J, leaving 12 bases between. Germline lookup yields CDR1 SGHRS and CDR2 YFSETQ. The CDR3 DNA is TGCGCCAGCAGCCCGGCCCGAGGGACTGAAGCTTTCTTT. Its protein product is CASSPARGTEAFF.

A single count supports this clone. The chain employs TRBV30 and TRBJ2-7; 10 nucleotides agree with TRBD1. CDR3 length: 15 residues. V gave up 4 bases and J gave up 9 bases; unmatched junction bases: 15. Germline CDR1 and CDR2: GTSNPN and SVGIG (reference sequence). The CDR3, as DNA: TGTGCCTGGACTCGTGACGGACAGGGGGGAATCGTGCAGTACTTC. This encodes CAWTRDGQGGIVQYF.

CDR3 in amino acids: CASSLVLWNTEAFF. The DNA for the CDR3 is TGTGCCAGCAGCTTAGTGTTGTGGAACACTGAAGCTTTCTTT. This chain joins TRBV7-2 and TRBJ1-1; D is uncertain. Germline loops: CDR1 SGHTA, CDR2 FQGNSA. The CDR3 is 14 amino acids. Between the trimmed V and J ends, which lost 1 base and 1 base, there was a span of 7 bases.

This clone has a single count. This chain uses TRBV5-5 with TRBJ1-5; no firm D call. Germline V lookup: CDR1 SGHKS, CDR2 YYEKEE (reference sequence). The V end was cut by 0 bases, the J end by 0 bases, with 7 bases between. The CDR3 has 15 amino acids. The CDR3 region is CASSLGSFSNQPQHF. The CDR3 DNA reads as TGTGCCAGCAGCTTGGGAAGCTTTAGCAATCAGCCCCAGCATTTT.

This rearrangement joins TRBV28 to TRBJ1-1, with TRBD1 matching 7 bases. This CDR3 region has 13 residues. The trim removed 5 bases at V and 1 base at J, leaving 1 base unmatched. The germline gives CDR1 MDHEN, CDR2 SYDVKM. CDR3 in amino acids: CASSGTANTEAFF. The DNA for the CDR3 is TGTGCCAGCAGTGGGACAGCGAACACTGAAGCTTTCTTT.

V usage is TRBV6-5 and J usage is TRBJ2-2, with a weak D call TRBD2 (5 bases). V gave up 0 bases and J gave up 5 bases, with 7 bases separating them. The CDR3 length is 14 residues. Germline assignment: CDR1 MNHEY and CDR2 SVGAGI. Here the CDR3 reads CASSYSPGTGELFF. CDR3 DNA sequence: TGTGCCAGCAGTTACTCTCCGGGAACCGGGGAGCTGTTTTTT.